Listed here are 21 T cell receptor beta chains from one sample, sequenced in a study of blood T cells in healthy people across ages. Using a J-beta primer mix together with a sample-barcoded 5' primer, a second PCR was run for about 6 to 11 cycles. TCRdb redid the calling of the 5' RACE reads with MiXCR, one entry per CDR3 protein. This sample carries some 750,000 distinct CDR3 sequences, 22% of them seen once, and the ten largest clones take under 25%. What was sequenced was blood. The receptor source for this set is a man aged 70-80 years in good health.

This clonotype has just a few counts. The chain recombines TRBV3-1 with TRBJ2-6; D uncertain. V dropped 4 bases and J dropped 2 bases, with 18 bases sitting between them. The CDR3 is made up of 18 amino acids. Germline V gives CDR1 LGHDT, CDR2 YNNKEL (reference sequence). CDR3 DNA sequence: TGTGCCAGCAGCCCCCGAGGACGACCCGGTGCTGGGGCCAACGTCCTGACTTTC. Protein: CASSPRGRPGAGANVLTF. The full variable domain, its missing parts supplied by reference TRBV3-1 and TRBJ2-6, is DTAVSQTPKYLVTQMGNDKSIKCEQNLGHDTMYWYKQDSKKFLKIMFSYNNKELIINETVPNRFSPKSPDKAHLNLHINSLELGDSAVYFCASSPRGRPGAGANVLTFGAGSRLTVL.

This clonotype was detected a few times. This chain uses TRBV20-1 with TRBJ1-1; TRBD1 aligns across 7 bases. Trimming took 8 bases from V and 5 from J; bases not matched to a gene: 8. CDR3 size: 12 residues. Germline V CDR1 and CDR2: DFQATT, SNEGSKA (reference sequence). The CDR3 sequence is CSSAGGITEAFF. CDR3 DNA: TGCAGTTCTGCAGGGGGAATTACTGAAGCTTTCTTT.

This clonotype was seen more than once but under ten times. The chain carries TRBV18 and TRBJ2-3; TRBD2 agrees at 7 bases. Losses at the gene ends were 0 bases for V and 4 bases for J; bases not matched to a gene: 13. The CDR3 is 18 amino acids. From germline, CDR1 is KGHSH and CDR2 LQKENI. This CDR3 is CASSPPGGRKDTSDTQYF. The CDR3 DNA reads TGTGCCAGCTCACCACCGGGCGGGAGAAAGGACACTTCAGATACGCAGTATTTT.

This clonotype was observed many times. CDR3 residues: CASSLRLGFETQYF. The CDR3 DNA follows: TGTGCCAGCAGTTTAAGGCTGGGATTTGAGACCCAGTACTTC. V usage is TRBV12-3 or TRBV12-4 and J usage is TRBJ2-5; unclear D gene. Trimming took off 2 bases at V and 5 bases at J, with 12 bases between the two ends. This CDR3 is built from 14 residues.

The chain uses TRBV7-2 and TRBJ1-2; 7 nucleotides match TRBD1. The CDR3 is made up of 15 amino acids. Germline loops: CDR1 SGHTA, CDR2 FQGNSA. J gave up 3 bases and V 6 bases, and 10 bases lay outside the gene matches. The CDR3 sequence is CASSQGGHIDYGYTF. DNA of the CDR3: TGTGCCAGCAGTCAGGGGGGACATATTGACTATGGCTACACCTTC.

The rearrangement joins TRBV20-1 to TRBJ2-2; D perhaps matches TRBD2 (6 bases). The V gene lost 5 bases and the J gene lost 0 bases, with 10 bases spanning the gap. CDR1 and CDR2 from the germline V gene are DFQATT and SNEGSKA (reference sequence). The CDR3 is 14 residues long. The chain's CDR3 is CSASGLANTGELFF. In nucleotides, the CDR3 is TGCAGTGCTTCGGGACTGGCGAACACCGGGGAGCTGTTTTTT.

This sequence joins TRBV12-3 or TRBV12-4 and TRBJ1-2; 9 nucleotides match TRBD1. The CDR3 runs to 13 residues. With V trimmed by 6 bases and J by 2 bases, 1 base remained unmatched. This chain's CDR3 is CASRTGGNYGYTF. The CDR3 nucleotides read TGTGCCAGCAGGACAGGGGGGAACTATGGCTACACCTTC.

The gene calls are TRBV10-3 and TRBJ1-1; no firm D call. Germline values: CDR1 ENHRY, CDR2 SYGVKD. The CDR3 covers 11 residues. Deletions cut 7 bases from V and 1 base from J, with 4 bases between. The CDR3 bases are TGTGCCATCAAGCGGAACACTGAAGCTTTCTTT. Its translation: CAIKRNTEAFF.

This clonotype turned up a few times. The rearrangement links TRBV7-8 to TRBJ2-7; the match to TRBD1 covers 7 bases. This CDR3 is built from 14 residues. Per germline, CDR1 SGHVS and CDR2 FQNEAQ. The V gene end was trimmed by 5 bases and the J gene end by 0 bases; junction bases not matched to a gene: 4. CDR3 sequence (DNA): TGTGCCAGCAGCCTTGGGGACAGCTCCTACGAGCAGTACTTC. Protein sequence: CASSLGDSSYEQYF.

This chain connects TRBV5-1 to TRBJ2-3; D is undetermined. V was shortened by 0 bases and J by 6 bases, with 8 bases between the two germline ends. The length of the CDR3 is 13 residues. Germline V lookup: CDR1 SGHRS, CDR2 YFSETQ. The CDR3 nucleotides are TGCGCCAGCAGCTTGGAAGTCGGGGATACGCAGTATTTT. Translating it yields CASSLEVGDTQYF.

The chain couples TRBV9 to TRBJ2-5; D may be TRBD1 (6 bases). The ends were cut back, 0 bases at V and 5 bases at J, with 11 bases in the middle. Germline loops: CDR1 SGDLS, CDR2 YYNGEE. This CDR3 contains 14 residues. CDR3 protein: CASSVARGFETQYF. CDR3 in DNA: TGTGCCAGCAGCGTAGCTAGGGGGTTCGAGACCCAGTACTTC.

This clonotype was picked up many times. The chain carries TRBV7-2 and TRBJ2-5; D may correspond to TRBD1 or TRBD2 (5 bases each). V was clipped by 6 bases and J by 1 base, with 9 bases between them. Looked up from germline, CDR1 is SGHTA and CDR2 is FQGNSA. The length of the CDR3 is 13 residues. The CDR3 spells CASSSGLQETQYF. For the CDR3, the DNA is TGTGCCAGCAGTTCGGGGCTCCAAGAGACCCAGTACTTC. The full variable domain, with the rest looked up from reference TRBV7-2 and TRBJ2-5, is GAGVSQSPSNKVTEKGKDVELRCDPISGHTALYWYRQSLGQGLEFLIYFQGNSAPDKSGLPSDRFSAERTGGSVSTLTIQRTQQEDSAVYLCASSSGLQETQYFGPGTRLLVL.

This chain uses TRBV7-6 with TRBJ1-3; no reliable D call. Germline values: CDR1 SGHVS, CDR2 FNYEAQ. The CDR3 runs 15 residues. V lost 1 base, J lost 0 bases, and 7 bases lay in between. The CDR3 nucleotides read TGTGCCAGCAGCTTAGGGATCCTCTCTGGAAACACCATATATTTT. This encodes CASSLGILSGNTIYF.

This clonotype was picked up a small number of times. The J gene is TRBJ2-5, the V gene TRBV19, with 8 bases matching TRBD1. The end of the DNA fits TRBJ2-7 better, so the J call may be wrong. The germline CDR1 and CDR2 sequences are LNHDA and SQIVND (reference sequence). The CDR3 totals 15 residues. DNA for the CDR3: TGTGCCAGTAGTATCCCGGGACAGGCCACCTACGAGCAGTACTTC. It codes for CASSIPGQATYEQYF.

This chain joins TRBV20-1 and TRBJ2-3, with D possibly being TRBD2 (6 bases). Per the germline V gene, CDR1 is DFQATT and CDR2 is SNEGSKA (reference sequence). There are 15 residues in the CDR3. V was clipped by 4 bases and J by 1 base, with 15 bases between them. In nucleotides, the CDR3 is TGCAGTGCTACCGGCTCTAGCGATGGCACAGATACGCAGTATTTT. As protein: CSATGSSDGTDTQYF.

The chain uses TRBV24-1 and TRBJ2-1; no clear D gene. CDR3 length: 18 amino acids. Trimming took off 2 bases at V and 2 bases at J, with 18 bases between the two ends. Germline loops: CDR1 KGHDR, CDR2 SFDVKD. The CDR3 DNA is TGTGCCACCAGTGATTCCCGGGCCGCCTCGAATCCCTACAATGAGCAGTTCTTC. Translated: CATSDSRAASNPYNEQFF.

CDR3 in amino acids: CASPPARDRAFVAYNEQFF. CDR3 DNA sequence: TGTGCCAGTCCCCCTGCCCGGGACAGGGCCTTTGTCGCCTACAATGAGCAGTTCTTC. The rearrangement joins TRBV18 to TRBJ2-5, with TRBD1 identical over 9 bases. Judging by the DNA end, TRBJ2-1 fits better; the J call may be wrong. Germline V gives CDR1 KGHSH, CDR2 LQKENI. The CDR3 covers 19 residues.

The genes are TRBV20-1 and TRBJ1-2, with a possible D match to TRBD1 (5 bases). The germline V gene has CDR1 DFQATT and CDR2 SNEGSKA (reference sequence). The CDR3 length is 11 residues. Trimming pared 5 bases from V and 8 bases from J, leaving 12 bases between. The CDR3 spells CSAFVREGYTF. The CDR3 coding sequence is TGCAGTGCTTTCGTCAGGGAGGGCTACACCTTC.

This clonotype was detected many times. This chain links TRBV6-2 or TRBV6-3 with TRBJ1-2; D gene ambiguous. Germline V CDR1 and CDR2: MNHEY, SVGEGT. This CDR3 is built from 12 residues. Trimming cost V 4 bases and J 5 bases, with 8 bases left between them. The chain's CDR3 is CASSSTVYGYTF. CDR3 sequence (DNA): TGTGCCAGCAGTTCGACGGTTTATGGCTACACCTTC.

V gene TRBV5-1 combines with J gene TRBJ1-5; weak D call: TRBD1 (5 bases). Germline values: CDR1 SGHRS, CDR2 YFSETQ. This CDR3 region has 15 residues. V dropped 3 bases and J dropped 5 bases, with 15 bases sitting between them. DNA of the CDR3: TGCGCCAGCAGCTGGGAGTCGGGGGGAGATCAGCCCCAGCATTTT. This encodes CASSWESGGDQPQHF.

This clonotype has a count of ten or more. This rearrangement joins TRBV24-1 to TRBJ2-3, with 9 bases matching TRBD2. Germline V gene sequence: CDR1 KGHDR, CDR2 SFDVKD. This CDR3 comprises 17 residues. V trimming: 3 bases; J trimming: 5 bases; junction bases outside the gene matches: 11. The CDR3 region has the DNA TGTGCCACCAGTGATCAAGCCGGGACTAGCTTCGGAGATACGCAGTATTTT. This gives the protein CATSDQAGTSFGDTQYF.